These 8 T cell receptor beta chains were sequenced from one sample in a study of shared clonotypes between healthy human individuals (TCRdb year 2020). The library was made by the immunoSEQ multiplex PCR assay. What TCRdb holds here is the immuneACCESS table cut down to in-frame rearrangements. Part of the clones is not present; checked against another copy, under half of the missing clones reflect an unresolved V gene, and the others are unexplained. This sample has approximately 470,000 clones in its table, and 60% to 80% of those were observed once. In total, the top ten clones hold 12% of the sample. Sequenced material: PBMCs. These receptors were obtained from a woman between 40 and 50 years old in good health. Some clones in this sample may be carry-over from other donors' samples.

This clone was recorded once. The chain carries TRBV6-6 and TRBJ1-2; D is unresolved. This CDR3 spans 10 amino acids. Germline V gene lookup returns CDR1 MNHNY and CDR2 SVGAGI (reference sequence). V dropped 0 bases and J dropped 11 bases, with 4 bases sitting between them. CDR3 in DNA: TGTGCCAGCAGTTACTCGAATTACACCTTC. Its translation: CASSYSNYTF.

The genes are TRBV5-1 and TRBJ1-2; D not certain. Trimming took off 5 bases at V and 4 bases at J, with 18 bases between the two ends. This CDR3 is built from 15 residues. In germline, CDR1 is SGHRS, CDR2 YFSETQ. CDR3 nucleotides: TGCGCCAGCAGGCCCGCTTTGGAGTCCCTCTATGGCTACACCTTC. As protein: CASRPALESLYGYTF.

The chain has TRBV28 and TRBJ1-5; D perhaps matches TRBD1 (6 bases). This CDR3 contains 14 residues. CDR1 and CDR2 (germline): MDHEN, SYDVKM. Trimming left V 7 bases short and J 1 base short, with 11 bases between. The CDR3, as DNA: TGTGCCAGCACCAGGGGTTTGAGCAATCAGCCCCAGCATTTT. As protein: CASTRGLSNQPQHF.

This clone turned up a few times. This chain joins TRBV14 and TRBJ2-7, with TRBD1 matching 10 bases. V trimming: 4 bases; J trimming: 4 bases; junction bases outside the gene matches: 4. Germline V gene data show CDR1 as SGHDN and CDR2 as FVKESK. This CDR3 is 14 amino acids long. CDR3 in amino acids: CASSPTGGGYEQYF. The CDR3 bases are TGTGCCAGCAGCCCGACAGGGGGCGGGTACGAGCAGTACTTC.

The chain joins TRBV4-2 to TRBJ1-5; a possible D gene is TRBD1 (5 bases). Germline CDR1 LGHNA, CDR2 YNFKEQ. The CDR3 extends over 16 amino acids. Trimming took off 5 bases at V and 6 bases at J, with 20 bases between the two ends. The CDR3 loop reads CASSFNSRTHGQPQHF. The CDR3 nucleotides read TGTGCCAGCAGCTTTAACAGTAGGACACATGGTCAGCCCCAGCATTTT.

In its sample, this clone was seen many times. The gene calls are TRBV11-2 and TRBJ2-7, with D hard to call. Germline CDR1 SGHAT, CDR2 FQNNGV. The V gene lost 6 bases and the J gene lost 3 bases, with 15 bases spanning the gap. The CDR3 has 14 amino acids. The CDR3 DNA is TGTGCCAGCAGTCAAACCCCCCCCTACTACGAGCAGTACTTC. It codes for CASSQTPPYYEQYF.

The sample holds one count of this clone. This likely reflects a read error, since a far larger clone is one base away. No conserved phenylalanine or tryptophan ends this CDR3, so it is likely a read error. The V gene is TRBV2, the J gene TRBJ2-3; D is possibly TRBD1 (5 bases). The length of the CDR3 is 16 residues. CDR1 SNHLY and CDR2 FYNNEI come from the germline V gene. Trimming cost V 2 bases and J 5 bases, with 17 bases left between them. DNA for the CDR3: TGTGCCAGCAGTGAAAGGGCTTCCCAGCAGGGAGATACGCAGTATTCT. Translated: CASSERASQQGDTQYS.

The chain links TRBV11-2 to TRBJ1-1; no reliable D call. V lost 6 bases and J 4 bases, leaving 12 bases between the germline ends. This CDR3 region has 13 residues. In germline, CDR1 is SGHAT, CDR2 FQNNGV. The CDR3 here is CASRRLGVTEAFF. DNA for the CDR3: TGTGCCAGCAGGCGACTTGGAGTCACTGAAGCTTTCTTT.